The T cell receptor beta chain under discussion was sequenced for a study of shared clonotypes between healthy human individuals. Details on this clone: Its antigen is currently unknown.

Study results and caveats: Researchers found naive subsets generally carried larger estimated richness than memory subsets. A small donor pool kept down the genetic and exposure-history diversity that was represented. In several donors, approximately 5% of naive CD4 clonotypes appeared in common.

The germline CDR1 and CDR2 sequences are LNHDA and SQIVND (reference sequence). The CDR3 is made up of 16 amino acids. V was shortened by 5 bases and J by 2 bases, with 13 bases between the two germline ends. Across several immunoSEQ plates, the genomic DNA of each subset was split evenly. Method: immunoSEQ multiplex PCR; TCRdb's copy keeps in-frame clones and lacks some. The sample yields over a million clones, 60% to 80% seen once. The V and J genes are TRBV19 and TRBJ2-6; the D gene is possibly TRBD1 (6 bases). The TCR originated in a man between 18 and 29 years old in good health. Sequenced material: memory CD4+ T cells sorted from blood. As to subset: CD45RA-negative fraction. CDR3 sequence (DNA): TGTGCCAGTAGTTCGCTAACAGGGCCTGGGGCCAACGTCCTGACTTTC. Residues: CASSSLTGPGANVLTF. Using reference TRBV19 and TRBJ2-6 for the parts outside the CDR3, the full variable domain is DGGITQSPKYLFRKEGQNVTLSCEQNLNHDAMYWYRQDPGQGLRLIYYSQIVNDFQKGDIAEGYSVSREKKESFPLTVTSAQKNPTAFYLCASSSLTGPGANVLTFGAGSRLTVL.